Below, 15 T cell receptor beta chains from the same sample are listed, as sequenced in a study of blood T cell repertoires in COVID-19. Here immunoSEQ multiplex PCR was the method, and the copy in TCRdb shows in-frame clones only, minus some. The sample includes 350,000 to 450,000 clones, just under 90% seen only once; the top ten take 1.5% to 2%. Sequenced: PBMCs or T cells enriched from blood (not recorded which). The receptors come from a woman in her 30s who had recovered from COVID-19.

The DNA of the CDR3 is TGTGCCAGCAGTTCCCTAGGACAGAACTATGGCTACACCTTC. Translated, it gives CASSSLGQNYGYTF. The chain employs TRBV28 and TRBJ1-2; D perhaps matches TRBD1 (6 bases). The CDR3 loop spans 14 amino acids. Trimming took off 4 bases at V and 2 bases at J, with 11 bases between the two ends. CDR1 and CDR2 (germline): MDHEN, SYDVKM.

The rearrangement joins TRBV27 to TRBJ2-7, with D hard to call. The CDR3 sequence is 14 residues long. Trimming pared 6 bases from V and 0 bases from J, leaving 12 bases between. The germline V gene has CDR1 MNHEY and CDR2 SMNVEV (reference sequence). The chain's CDR3 is CASSNSRSSYEQYF. The CDR3 DNA sequence: TGTGCCAGCAGCAACTCAAGGAGCTCCTACGAGCAGTACTTC.

The rearrangement uses TRBV6-6 and TRBJ1-3; D gene unclear. The CDR3 runs to 15 residues. The germline gives CDR1 MNHNY, CDR2 SVGAGI (reference sequence). V was pared by 2 bases and J by 0 bases, with 8 bases between. CDR3 DNA sequence: TGTGCCAGCAGTTACCTGTCCAGCTCTGGAAACACCATATATTTT. This gives the protein CASSYLSSSGNTIYF.

The CDR3 DNA is TGTGCCAGCAGGAGGGGACAGTCCTACGAGCAGTACTTC. Translating it yields CASRRGQSYEQYF. The V gene is TRBV6-5, the J gene TRBJ2-7; 7 nucleotides align to TRBD1. Germline assignment: CDR1 MNHEY and CDR2 SVGAGI. The CDR3 spans 13 residues. The V and J ends lost 6 bases and 1 base, in that order; junction bases with no gene match: 3.

V usage is TRBV4-1 and J usage is TRBJ2-1; D possibly corresponds to TRBD1 (5 bases). Between the trimmed V and J ends, which lost 2 bases and 0 bases, there was a span of 8 bases. CDR3 size: 15 residues. Looked up from germline, CDR1 is MGHRA and CDR2 is YSYEKL. In nucleotides, the CDR3 is TGCGCCAGCAGCCAACAGGGTAGCTCCTACAATGAGCAGTTCTTC. Protein sequence: CASSQQGSSYNEQFF.

This clone was found once. The chain links TRBV7-9 to TRBJ2-7, with D possibly TRBD2 on 6 matching bases. V dropped 4 bases and J dropped 3 bases, with 13 bases sitting between them. The germline gives CDR1 SEHNR, CDR2 FQNEAQ (reference sequence). This CDR3 is built from 14 residues. The CDR3 DNA reads TGTGCCAGCAGCTATTGGGGGGACGACTACGAGCAGTACTTC. It yields the protein CASSYWGDDYEQYF.

The gene calls are TRBV3-1 (or the pseudogene TRBV3-2) and TRBJ1-4; possible D gene TRBD1, 5 bases. Looked up from germline, CDR1 is LGHDT and CDR2 is YNNKEL (reference sequence). CDR3 length: 17 amino acids. V was trimmed by 1 base and J by 8 bases, leaving 20 bases between them. CDR3 sequence: CASSQVGGRGSEEKLFF. CDR3 bases: TGTGCCAGCAGCCAAGTCGGTGGGAGGGGTTCGGAGGAAAAACTGTTTTTT.

The chain recombines TRBV2 with TRBJ1-1; D gene ambiguous. This CDR3 contains 13 residues. Germline V lookup: CDR1 SNHLY, CDR2 FYNNEI. Trimming cost V 8 bases and J 1 base, with 11 bases left between them. Here the CDR3 reads CASQTTGNTEAFF. The CDR3 bases are TGTGCCAGCCAGACGACGGGGAACACTGAAGCTTTCTTT.

The genes are TRBV7-2 and TRBJ1-1, with a tentative D call TRBD1 (6 bases). This CDR3 spans 14 amino acids. Germline CDR1 reads SGHTA; CDR2 reads FQGNSA. V shed 5 bases and J shed 4 bases, with 14 bases lying between them. CDR3: CASSSYTGITEAFF. CDR3 coding DNA: TGTGCCAGCAGCAGCTATACAGGGATCACTGAAGCTTTCTTT.

This chain links TRBV18 with TRBJ1-5; D possibly corresponds to TRBD1 (5 bases). CDR3 length: 17 amino acids. CDR1 is KGHSH, CDR2 LQKENI, per germline. The V end was cut by 3 bases, the J end by 5 bases, with 20 bases between. CDR3 in DNA: TGTGCCAGCTCACCGGCTAAGGGGTCTATTCAATATCAGCCCCAGCATTTT. Translated, it gives CASSPAKGSIQYQPQHF. Variable domain in full (rest from reference TRBV18 and TRBJ1-5): NAGVMQNPRHLVRRRGQEARLRCSPMKGHSHVYWYRQLPEEGLKFMVYLQKENIIDESGMPKERFSAEFPKEGPSILRIQQVVRGDSAAYFCASSPAKGSIQYQPQHFGDGTRLSIL.

The chain links TRBV27 to TRBJ1-2, with 9 nucleotides matching TRBD1. With 6 bases clipped from V and 5 bases from J, the junction kept 4 bases outside the gene matches. There are 13 residues in the CDR3. The germline gives CDR1 MNHEY, CDR2 SMNVEV (reference sequence). The CDR3 protein is CASRRGQGYGYTF. The CDR3, as DNA: TGTGCCAGCAGGCGGGGACAGGGTTATGGCTACACCTTC.

The chain joins TRBV5-1 to TRBJ2-2; TRBD2 might be the D (6 bases). CDR1 and CDR2 from the germline V gene are SGHRS and YFSETQ. V lost 4 bases, J lost 6 bases, and 13 bases lay in between. The CDR3 has 14 residues. The CDR3 sequence: CASSRPLAAGELFF. For the CDR3, the DNA is TGCGCCAGCAGCCGGCCACTAGCAGCCGGGGAGCTGTTTTTT.

The gene calls are TRBV4-1 and TRBJ2-7; the match to TRBD2 covers 8 bases. V was clipped by 6 bases and J by 3 bases; unmatched bases: 7. This CDR3 region has 14 residues. The germline V gene encodes CDR1 MGHRA and CDR2 YSYEKL. CDR3 sequence reads: CASSASGSVYEQYF. As DNA, the CDR3 is TGCGCCAGCAGTGCGAGCGGGAGTGTCTACGAGCAGTACTTC.

V usage is TRBV7-9 and J usage is TRBJ2-7, with 7 bases fitting TRBD1. V lost 4 bases, J lost 7 bases, and 13 bases stayed unmatched. The germline V gene encodes CDR1 SEHNR and CDR2 FQNEAQ (reference sequence). The CDR3 consists of 15 residues. CDR3 in amino acids: CASSSLRQGLWEQYF. In DNA, the CDR3 is TGTGCCAGCAGCTCTCTTCGACAGGGTCTTTGGGAGCAGTACTTC.

The chain recombines TRBV7-9 with TRBJ2-7; 9 nucleotides line up with TRBD1. The trim removed 4 bases at V and 4 bases at J, leaving 5 bases unmatched. This CDR3 region has 14 residues. CDR1 SEHNR and CDR2 FQNEAQ come from the germline V gene (reference sequence). CDR3 in DNA: TGTGCCAGCAGCTCCGGGACAGGGATATACGAGCAGTACTTC. This codes for CASSSGTGIYEQYF. The entire variable domain, with the rest obtained from reference TRBV7-9 and TRBJ2-7, is as follows: DTGVSQNPRHKITKRGQNVTFRCDPISEHNRLYWYRQTLGQGPEFLTYFQNEAQLEKSRLLSDRFSAERPKGSFSTLEIQRTEQGDSAMYLCASSSGTGIYEQYFGPGTRLTVT.